The next 21 T cell receptor beta chains were all read from a single sample in a study of blood T cell repertoires in COVID-19. Sequencing was performed with immunoSEQ multiplex PCR; in TCRdb, only in-frame clones are kept and a portion is missing. The data hold around 130,000 clones, with more than 80% observed a single time. The sample taken for sequencing was PBMCs or T cells enriched from blood (not recorded which). The receptors derive from a woman aged 18-29 years who had been exposed to COVID-19.

The chain combines TRBV6-5 with TRBJ1-6; 8 bases fit TRBD1. The CDR3 is 15 amino acids. Germline lookup yields CDR1 MNHEY and CDR2 SVGAGI. V dropped 4 bases and J dropped 9; count of bases not matched to a gene: 8. The CDR3 region is CASSLDRGVVSPLHF. The CDR3 DNA reads TGTGCCAGCAGTTTAGACAGGGGAGTAGTTTCACCCCTCCACTTT.

This clone is a singleton in its sample. The genes are TRBV15 and TRBJ2-1, with a weak D call TRBD1 (6 bases). Trimming pared 7 bases from V and 7 bases from J, leaving 14 bases between. Germline loops: CDR1 LNHNV, CDR2 YYDKDF (reference sequence). CDR3 length: 13 residues. The CDR3 region has the DNA TGTGCCACCACTCTCCAGCAGGGGAATGAGCAGTTCTTC. Amino acid sequence: CATTLQQGNEQFF. The full variable domain, in which reference TRBV15 and TRBJ2-1 provide the parts outside the CDR3, is DAMVIQNPRYQVTQFGKPVTLSCSQTLNHNVMYWYQQKSSQAPKLLFHYYDKDFNNEADTPDNFQSRRPNTSFCFLDIRSPGLGDTAMYLCATTLQQGNEQFFGPGTRLTVL.

The rearrangement joins TRBV4-3 to TRBJ2-7; D not resolved. The CDR3 runs 14 residues. Per the germline V gene, CDR1 is LGHNA and CDR2 is YSLEER. V lost 0 bases and J lost 2, with 8 bases in between. CDR3 sequence: CASSQDIRAYEQYF. The CDR3 nucleotides are TGCGCCAGCAGCCAAGATATCCGGGCCTACGAGCAGTACTTC.

This chain joins TRBV19 and TRBJ1-2, with D unclear. CDR1 LNHDA and CDR2 SQIVND come from the germline V gene (reference sequence). V lost 7 bases and J lost 4, with 16 bases in between. CDR3 size: 14 residues. CDR3 nucleotide sequence: TGTGCCAGTATTTCTGCGAATCCGATCTATGGCTACACCTTC. Amino acid sequence: CASISANPIYGYTF.

V and J are TRBV28 and TRBJ2-2; 10 nucleotides match TRBD2. Germline CDR1 reads MDHEN; CDR2 reads SYDVKM. Losses at the gene ends were 6 bases for V and 4 bases for J; bases not matched to a gene: 5. The CDR3 contains 15 residues. The CDR3 nucleotides read TGTGCCAGCAGGCCTAGCGGGAGATTCACCGGGGAGCTGTTTTTT. It codes for CASRPSGRFTGELFF.

J is TRBJ2-6 and V is TRBV5-4; perhaps TRBD1 as D (6 bases). CDR1 and CDR2 (germline): SGHNT, YYREEE (reference sequence). The CDR3 totals 17 residues. V lost 0 bases to trimming and J lost 0 bases, with 10 bases between them. The CDR3 DNA reads as TGTGCCAGCAGCTTGGAACAGGGCGGCTCTGGGGCCAACGTCCTGACTTTC. It translates to CASSLEQGGSGANVLTF.

This CDR3 is CASTRGRGEANYGYTF. CDR3 DNA: TGTGCCAGCACCCGCGGCCGGGGGGAAGCTAACTATGGCTACACCTTC. The chain has TRBV5-6 and TRBJ1-2, with D possibly TRBD1 on 5 matching bases. V lost 6 bases, J lost 0 bases, and 18 bases lay in between. This CDR3 comprises 16 residues. Germline CDR1 is SGHDT and CDR2 is YYEEEE.

The rearrangement uses TRBV5-4 and TRBJ2-7; 9 bases agree with TRBD2. The CDR3 covers 17 residues. Germline CDR1 is SGHNT and CDR2 is YYREEE (reference sequence). The ends lost 0 bases at V and 4 bases at J; junction bases unmatched: 11. As DNA, the CDR3 is TGTGCCAGCAGCTTGGTTACGCTGGCGGGAGGGCCGTACGAGCAGTACTTC. Translated: CASSLVTLAGGPYEQYF.

The chain links TRBV15 to TRBJ1-2; TRBD1 matches 7 bases. Germline CDR1 LNHNV, CDR2 YYDKDF (reference sequence). J lost 4 bases, V lost 3 bases, and 11 bases had no gene match. The CDR3 consists of 16 residues. The CDR3 sequence is CATSSDNTGVLYGYTF. The CDR3 coding sequence is TGTGCCACCAGCAGCGATAACACAGGGGTCCTCTATGGCTACACCTTC.

J is TRBJ2-3 and V is TRBV30; D not certain. Trimming cost V 0 bases and J 3 bases, with 10 bases left between them. CDR3 length: 14 amino acids. Germline V gene sequence: CDR1 GTSNPN, CDR2 SVGIG (reference sequence). The CDR3 DNA reads as TGTGCCTGGAGTGTACTCCAAGCGACAGATACGCAGTATTTT. It specifies CAWSVLQATDTQYF.

The chain uses TRBV5-1 and TRBJ2-7, with 11 bases aligning to TRBD2. Germline CDR1 and CDR2: SGHRS and YFSETQ. The CDR3 length is 19 residues. With V trimmed by 0 bases and J by 2 bases, 13 bases remained unmatched. CDR3 region: CASSLANVGLAGGTYEQYF. The CDR3 coding sequence is TGCGCCAGCAGCTTGGCCAATGTGGGGCTAGCGGGAGGCACCTACGAGCAGTACTTC. Drawing the rest from reference TRBV5-1 and TRBJ2-7, the complete variable domain is KAGVTQTPRYLIKTRGQQVTLSCSPISGHRSVSWYQQTPGQGLQFLFEYFSETQRNKGNFPGRFSGRQFSNSRSEMNVSTLELGDSALYLCASSLANVGLAGGTYEQYFGPGTRLTVT.

The CDR3 sequence: CAWTWRELKETQYF. CDR3 bases: TGTGCCTGGACCTGGAGGGAGTTAAAAGAGACCCAGTACTTC. The chain carries TRBV30 and TRBJ2-5, with D maybe TRBD2 (6 bases). Trimming left V 4 bases short and J 3 bases short, with 15 bases between. Germline-derived CDR1 and CDR2 are GTSNPN and SVGIG (reference sequence). The CDR3 is 14 amino acids.

This rearrangement joins TRBV10-3 to TRBJ1-2, with a weak D call TRBD1 (6 bases). Trimming cost V 10 bases and J 0 bases, with 12 bases left between them. Germline CDR1 and CDR2: ENHRY and SYGVKD. The CDR3 has 13 amino acids. CDR3: CASKDSTNYGYTF. The CDR3 region has the DNA TGTGCCAGCAAGGACAGCACTAACTATGGCTACACCTTC.

The rearrangement uses TRBV2 and TRBJ2-5, with 9 bases aligning to TRBD2. The V gene's germline CDR1 is SNHLY and CDR2 FYNNEI. The CDR3 length is 15 residues. Trimming cost V 6 bases and J 4 bases; bases outside gene matches: 9. The CDR3 DNA is TGTGCCAGCAGGGTATCGCTAGCGGGAAGAGAGACCCAGTACTTC. Its protein is CASRVSLAGRETQYF.

The chain combines TRBV9 with TRBJ2-7; no reliable D call. Germline assignment: CDR1 SGDLS and CDR2 YYNGEE. V was pared by 0 bases and J by 0 bases, with 13 bases between. CDR3 length: 16 amino acids. CDR3 sequence reads: CASSVGHGALSYEQYF. In DNA, the CDR3 is TGTGCCAGCAGCGTAGGTCACGGAGCGCTCTCCTACGAGCAGTACTTC.

The V call is TRBV24-1, the J call TRBJ1-5; D gene unclear. Between the trimmed V and J ends, which lost 4 bases and 7 bases, there was a span of 7 bases. This CDR3 comprises 12 residues. Germline values: CDR1 KGHDR, CDR2 SFDVKD. The CDR3 bases are TGTGCCACCAGTGACGGGAGCCAGCCCCAGCATTTT. It translates to CATSDGSQPQHF.

The chain is built from TRBV18 and TRBJ2-1; D is perhaps TRBD1 (5 bases). The germline V gene has CDR1 KGHSH and CDR2 LQKENI. Trimming shortened V by 3 bases and J by 7 bases, and 16 bases separated the two germline ends. This CDR3 has 15 residues. CDR3 sequence (DNA): TGTGCCAGCTCACCTGTTTCAGTTAAGGGGAATGAGCAGTTCTTC. Translation: CASSPVSVKGNEQFF.

This rearrangement joins TRBV3-1 (or the pseudogene TRBV3-2) to TRBJ1-5; a possible D gene is TRBD1 (6 bases). CDR3 length equals 14 residues. Germline CDR1 and CDR2: LGHDT and YNNKEL (reference sequence). Trimming removed 2 bases from V and 9 bases from J, with 14 bases in between. CDR3: CASSQTGISGPQHF. As DNA, the CDR3 is TGTGCCAGCAGCCAAACAGGGATAAGTGGGCCCCAGCATTTT.

V usage is TRBV6-5 and J usage is TRBJ1-3, with D possibly matching TRBD1 (6 bases). Per germline, CDR1 MNHEY and CDR2 SVGAGI. The CDR3 consists of 15 residues. The V end lost 6 bases, the J end lost 0 bases, and 12 bases lay between the germline ends. CDR3 protein: CASSIDRLSGNTIYF. The CDR3 region has the DNA TGTGCCAGCAGCATTGACAGGCTCTCTGGAAACACCATATATTTT.

The chain has TRBV9 and TRBJ1-4, with D unresolved. Germline V gene data show CDR1 as SGDLS and CDR2 as YYNGEE. The V and J ends lost 2 bases and 5 bases respectively, with 13 bases between them. This CDR3 spans 15 amino acids. The CDR3 region has the DNA TGTGCCAGCAGCGTCTCCGGGTTAAGAAATGAAAAACTGTTTTTT. This sequence encodes CASSVSGLRNEKLFF.

This clone appeared many times. This chain links TRBV7-3 with TRBJ1-4; the D gene is possibly TRBD1 (5 bases). This CDR3 region has 15 residues. V lost 5 bases to trimming and J lost 2 bases, with 12 bases between them. Germline V gene data show CDR1 as SGHTA and CDR2 as FQGTGA. Here the CDR3 DNA reads TGTGCCAGCAGCCGTTACAGGTGTACTAATGAAAAACTGTTTTTT. This gives the protein CASSRYRCTNEKLFF.